Included here is one TCR beta chain sequence, with context. TCRdb's copy holds only in-frame clones and misses some; the assay was immunoSEQ multiplex PCR. This table holds 150,000 or so clones, approximately 95% found once. This sample was taken from a study of blood T cell repertoires in COVID-19. Germline CDR1 is MNHNS and CDR2 is SASEGT. CDR3 size: 13 residues. V dropped 2 bases and J dropped 8 bases, with 9 bases sitting between them. The receptor was isolated from a woman aged 55 to 70 with COVID-19, enrolled during active disease. The chain links TRBV6-1 to TRBJ1-4, with D uncertain. Material: peripheral blood. The DNA for the CDR3 is TGTGCCAGCAGTGAAATAATCGGGGAAAAACTGTTTTTT. Amino acid sequence: CASSEIIGEKLFF.